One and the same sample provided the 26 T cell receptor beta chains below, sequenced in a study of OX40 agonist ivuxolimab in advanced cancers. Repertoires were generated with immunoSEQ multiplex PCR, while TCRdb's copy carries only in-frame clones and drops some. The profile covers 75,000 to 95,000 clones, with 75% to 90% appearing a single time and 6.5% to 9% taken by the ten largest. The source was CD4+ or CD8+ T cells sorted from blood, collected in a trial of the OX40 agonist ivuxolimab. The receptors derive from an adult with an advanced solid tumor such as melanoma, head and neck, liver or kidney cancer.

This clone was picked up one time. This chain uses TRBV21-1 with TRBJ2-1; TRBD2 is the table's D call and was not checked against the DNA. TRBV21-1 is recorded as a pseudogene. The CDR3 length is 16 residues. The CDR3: CASSNSGREFGNEQFF. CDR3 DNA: TGTGCCAGCAGTAATAGCGGGAGAGAGTTTGGCAATGAGCAGTTCTTC.

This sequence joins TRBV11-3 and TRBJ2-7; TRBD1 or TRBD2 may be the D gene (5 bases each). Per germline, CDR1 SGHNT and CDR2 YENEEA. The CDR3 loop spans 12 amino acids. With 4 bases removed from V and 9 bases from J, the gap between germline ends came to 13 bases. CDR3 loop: CASSSPTGGQYF. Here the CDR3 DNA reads TGTGCCAGCAGCTCACCGACTGGGGGGCAGTACTTC.

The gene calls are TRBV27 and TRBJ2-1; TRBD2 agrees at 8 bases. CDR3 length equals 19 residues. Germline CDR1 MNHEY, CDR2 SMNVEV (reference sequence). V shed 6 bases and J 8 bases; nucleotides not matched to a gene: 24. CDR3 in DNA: TGTGCCAGCAGCAGCCTACCTAGTCGGGGGGGGAGCTATGGATATGAGCAGTTCTTC. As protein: CASSSLPSRGGSYGYEQFF.

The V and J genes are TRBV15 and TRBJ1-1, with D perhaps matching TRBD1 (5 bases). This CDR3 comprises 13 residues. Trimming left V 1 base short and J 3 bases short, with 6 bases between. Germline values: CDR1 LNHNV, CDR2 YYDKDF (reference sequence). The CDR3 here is CATSRGGDTEAFF. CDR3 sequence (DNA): TGTGCCACCAGCAGAGGAGGGGACACTGAAGCTTTCTTT.

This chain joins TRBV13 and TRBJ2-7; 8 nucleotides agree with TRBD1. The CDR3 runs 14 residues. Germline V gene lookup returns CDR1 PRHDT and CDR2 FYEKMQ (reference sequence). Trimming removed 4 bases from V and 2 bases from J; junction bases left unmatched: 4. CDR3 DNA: TGTGCCAGCAGCTCGCGGGACAGGACCTACGAGCAGTACTTC. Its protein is CASSSRDRTYEQYF.

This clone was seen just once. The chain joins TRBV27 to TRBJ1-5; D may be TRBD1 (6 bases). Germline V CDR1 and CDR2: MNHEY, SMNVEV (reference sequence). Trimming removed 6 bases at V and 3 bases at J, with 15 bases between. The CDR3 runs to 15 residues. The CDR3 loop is CASRAPGQVNQPQHF. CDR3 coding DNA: TGTGCCAGCAGGGCTCCGGGACAAGTCAATCAGCCCCAGCATTTT.

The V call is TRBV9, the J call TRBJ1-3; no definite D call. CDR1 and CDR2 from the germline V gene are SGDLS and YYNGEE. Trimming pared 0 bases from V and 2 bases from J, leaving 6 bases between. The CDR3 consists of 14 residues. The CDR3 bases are TGTGCCAGCAGCGTAGGCGGACCTGGAAACACCATATATTTT. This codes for CASSVGGPGNTIYF. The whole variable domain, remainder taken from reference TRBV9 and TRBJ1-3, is DSGVTQTPKHLITATGQRVTLRCSPRSGDLSVYWYQQSLDQGLQFLIQYYNGEERAKGNILERFSAQQFPDLHSELNLSSLELGDSALYFCASSVGGPGNTIYFGEGSWLTVV.

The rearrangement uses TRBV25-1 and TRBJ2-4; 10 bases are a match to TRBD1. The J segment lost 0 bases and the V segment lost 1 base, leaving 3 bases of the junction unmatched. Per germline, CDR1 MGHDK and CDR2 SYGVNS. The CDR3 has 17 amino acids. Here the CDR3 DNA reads TGTGCCAGCAGTGAATCTGGGACAGGGGCAGCCAAAAACATTCAGTACTTC. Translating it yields CASSESGTGAAKNIQYF.

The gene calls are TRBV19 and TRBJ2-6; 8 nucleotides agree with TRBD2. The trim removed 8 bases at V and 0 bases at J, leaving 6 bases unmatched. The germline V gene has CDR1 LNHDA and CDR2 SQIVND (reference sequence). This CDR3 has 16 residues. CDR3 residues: CASATGRASGANVLTF. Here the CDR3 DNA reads TGTGCCAGTGCGACCGGGAGGGCCTCTGGGGCCAACGTCCTGACTTTC. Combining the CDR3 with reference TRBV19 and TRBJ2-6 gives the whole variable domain DGGITQSPKYLFRKEGQNVTLSCEQNLNHDAMYWYRQDPGQGLRLIYYSQIVNDFQKGDIAEGYSVSREKKESFPLTVTSAQKNPTAFYLCASATGRASGANVLTFGAGSRLTVL.

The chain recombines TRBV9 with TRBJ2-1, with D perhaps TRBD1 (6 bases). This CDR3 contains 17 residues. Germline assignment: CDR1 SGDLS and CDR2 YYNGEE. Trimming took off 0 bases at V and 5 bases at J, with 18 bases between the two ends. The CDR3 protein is CASSVASTTGGNNEQFF. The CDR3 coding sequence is TGTGCCAGCAGCGTAGCTAGCACGACAGGCGGTAACAATGAGCAGTTCTTC. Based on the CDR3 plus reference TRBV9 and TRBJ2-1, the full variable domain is DSGVTQTPKHLITATGQRVTLRCSPRSGDLSVYWYQQSLDQGLQFLIQYYNGEERAKGNILERFSAQQFPDLHSELNLSSLELGDSALYFCASSVASTTGGNNEQFFGPGTRLTVL.

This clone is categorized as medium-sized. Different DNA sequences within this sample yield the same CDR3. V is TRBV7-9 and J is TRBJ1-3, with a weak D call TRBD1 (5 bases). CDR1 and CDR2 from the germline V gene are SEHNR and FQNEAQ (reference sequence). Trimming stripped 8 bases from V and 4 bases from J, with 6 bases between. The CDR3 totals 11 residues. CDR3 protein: CASGGGNTIYF. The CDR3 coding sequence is TGTGCCAGCGGGGGGGGAAACACCATATATTTT.

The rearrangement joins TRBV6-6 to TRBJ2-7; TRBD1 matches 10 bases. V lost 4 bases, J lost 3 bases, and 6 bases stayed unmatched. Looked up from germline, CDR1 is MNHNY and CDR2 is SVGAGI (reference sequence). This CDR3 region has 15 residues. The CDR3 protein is CASSSPDRGLYEQYF. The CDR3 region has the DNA TGTGCCAGCAGTTCCCCTGACAGGGGGCTCTACGAGCAGTACTTC.

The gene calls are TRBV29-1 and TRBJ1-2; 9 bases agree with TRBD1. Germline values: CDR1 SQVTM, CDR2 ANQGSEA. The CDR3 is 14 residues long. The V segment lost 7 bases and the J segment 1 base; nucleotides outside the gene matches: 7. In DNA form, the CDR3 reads TGCAGCGCCGGCGGGGACAGGGATAACTATGGCTACACCTTC. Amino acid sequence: CSAGGDRDNYGYTF.

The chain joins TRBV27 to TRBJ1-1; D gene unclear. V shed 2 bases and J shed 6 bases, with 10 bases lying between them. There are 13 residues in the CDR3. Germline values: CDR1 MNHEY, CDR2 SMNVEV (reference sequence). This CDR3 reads CASSLLRASEAFF. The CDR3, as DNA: TGTGCCAGCAGTTTACTAAGGGCGTCTGAAGCTTTCTTT.

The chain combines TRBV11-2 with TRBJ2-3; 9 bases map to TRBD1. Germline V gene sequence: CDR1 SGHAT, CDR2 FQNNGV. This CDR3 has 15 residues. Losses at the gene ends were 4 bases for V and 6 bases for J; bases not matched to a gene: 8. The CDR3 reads CASSSGTGGMDTQYF. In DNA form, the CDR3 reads TGTGCCAGCAGCTCGGGCACAGGGGGCATGGATACGCAGTATTTT. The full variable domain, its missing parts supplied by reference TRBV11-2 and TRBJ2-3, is EAGVAQSPRYKIIEKRQSVAFWCNPISGHATLYWYQQILGQGPKLLIQFQNNGVVDDSQLPKDRFSAERLKGVDSTLKIQPAKLEDSAVYLCASSSGTGGMDTQYFGPGTRLTVL.

DNA for the CDR3: TGTGCCAGCAGCGTAGCCTACGCGAACACCGGGGAGCTGTTTTTT. The encoded protein is CASSVAYANTGELFF. This rearrangement joins TRBV9 to TRBJ2-2; no reliable D call. CDR1 and CDR2 from the germline V gene are SGDLS and YYNGEE. This CDR3 contains 15 residues. V shed 0 bases and J shed 0 bases, with 6 bases lying between them.

CDR3 nucleotides: TGTGCCAGCAGTTACTCCGGGAACGCGGAGCAGTTCTTC. Protein sequence: CASSYSGNAEQFF. The rearrangement joins TRBV6-5 to TRBJ2-1, with D perhaps matching TRBD2 (5 bases). The CDR3 consists of 13 residues. V lost 0 bases and J 10 bases, leaving 10 bases between the germline ends. Germline-derived CDR1 and CDR2 are MNHEY and SVGAGI.

The CDR3 is CASSLQGTHGYTF. The CDR3 DNA reads TGTGCCAGCAGCCTCCAGGGGACCCACGGCTACACCTTC. The chain combines TRBV9 with TRBJ1-2; D might be TRBD1 (6 bases). This CDR3 has 13 amino acids. The germline V gene has CDR1 SGDLS and CDR2 YYNGEE. The V gene lost 4 bases and the J gene lost 8 bases, with 15 bases spanning the gap.

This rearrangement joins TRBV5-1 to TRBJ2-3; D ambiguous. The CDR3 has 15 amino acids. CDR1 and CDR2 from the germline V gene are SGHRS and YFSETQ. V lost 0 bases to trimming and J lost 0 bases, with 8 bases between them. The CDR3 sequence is CASSLGGSSTDTQYF. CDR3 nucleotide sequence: TGCGCCAGCAGCTTGGGCGGTAGCAGCACAGATACGCAGTATTTT. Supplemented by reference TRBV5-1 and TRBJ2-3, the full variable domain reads KAGVTQTPRYLIKTRGQQVTLSCSPISGHRSVSWYQQTPGQGLQFLFEYFSETQRNKGNFPGRFSGRQFSNSRSEMNVSTLELGDSALYLCASSLGGSSTDTQYFGPGTRLTVL.

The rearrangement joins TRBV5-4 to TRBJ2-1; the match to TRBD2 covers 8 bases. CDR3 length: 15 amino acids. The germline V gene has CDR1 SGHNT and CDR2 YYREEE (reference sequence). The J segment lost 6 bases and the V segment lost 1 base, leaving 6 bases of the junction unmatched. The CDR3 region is CASSLSGSKFNEQFF. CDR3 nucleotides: TGTGCCAGCAGCTTGAGCGGGAGTAAATTCAATGAGCAGTTCTTC.

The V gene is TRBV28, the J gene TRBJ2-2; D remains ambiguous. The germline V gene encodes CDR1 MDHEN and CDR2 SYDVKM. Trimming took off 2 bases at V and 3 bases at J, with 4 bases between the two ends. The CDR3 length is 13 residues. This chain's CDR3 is CASSLHHTGELFF. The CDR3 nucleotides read TGTGCCAGCAGTTTACATCACACCGGGGAGCTGTTTTTT.

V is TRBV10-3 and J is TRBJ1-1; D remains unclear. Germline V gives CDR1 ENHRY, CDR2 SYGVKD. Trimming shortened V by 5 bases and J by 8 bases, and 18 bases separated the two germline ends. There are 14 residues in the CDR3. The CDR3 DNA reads TGTGCCATCAGTTCAACACAGTCGCCCGACGAAGCTTTCTTT. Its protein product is CAISSTQSPDEAFF.

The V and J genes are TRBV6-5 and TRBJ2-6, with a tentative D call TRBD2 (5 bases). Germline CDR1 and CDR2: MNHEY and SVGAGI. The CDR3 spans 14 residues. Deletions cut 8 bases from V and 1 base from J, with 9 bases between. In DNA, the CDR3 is TGTGCCAGCCCTAGGACTTCTGGGGCCAACGTCCTGACTTTC. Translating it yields CASPRTSGANVLTF.

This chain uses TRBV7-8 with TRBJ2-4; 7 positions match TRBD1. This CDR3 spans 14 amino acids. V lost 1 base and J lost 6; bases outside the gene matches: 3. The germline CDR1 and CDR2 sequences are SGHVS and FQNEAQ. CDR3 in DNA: TGTGCCAGCAGCTTAGAGGGGGCCGGAAACATTCAGTACTTC. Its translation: CASSLEGAGNIQYF.

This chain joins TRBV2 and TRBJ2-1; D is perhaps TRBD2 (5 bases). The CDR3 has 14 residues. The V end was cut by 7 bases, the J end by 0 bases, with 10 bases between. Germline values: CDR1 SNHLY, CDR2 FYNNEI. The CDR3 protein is CASKAVVSYNEQFF. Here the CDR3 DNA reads TGTGCCAGCAAAGCGGTCGTCTCCTACAATGAGCAGTTCTTC.

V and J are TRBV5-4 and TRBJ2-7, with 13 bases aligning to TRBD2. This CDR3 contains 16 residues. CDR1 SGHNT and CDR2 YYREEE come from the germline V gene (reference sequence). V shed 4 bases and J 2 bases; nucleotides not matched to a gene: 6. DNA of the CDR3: TGTGCCAGCAGCCAGGGGACTAGCGGGACCCCCTACGAGCAGTACTTC. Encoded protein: CASSQGTSGTPYEQYF.